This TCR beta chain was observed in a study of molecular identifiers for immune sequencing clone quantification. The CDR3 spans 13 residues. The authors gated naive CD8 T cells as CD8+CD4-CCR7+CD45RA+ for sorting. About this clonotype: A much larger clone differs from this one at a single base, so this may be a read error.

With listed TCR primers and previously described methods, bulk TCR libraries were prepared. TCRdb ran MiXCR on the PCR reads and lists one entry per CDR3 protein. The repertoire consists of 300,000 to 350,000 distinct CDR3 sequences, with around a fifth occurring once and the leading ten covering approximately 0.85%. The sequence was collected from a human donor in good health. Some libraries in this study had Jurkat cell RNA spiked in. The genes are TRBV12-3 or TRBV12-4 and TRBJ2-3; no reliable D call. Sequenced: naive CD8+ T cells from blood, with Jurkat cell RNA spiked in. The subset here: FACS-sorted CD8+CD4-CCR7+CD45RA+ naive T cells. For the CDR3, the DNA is TGTGCCGGCAGGCCATCAGAGACAGATACGCAGTATTTT. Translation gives CAGRPSETDTQYF.